The sequence of this TCR beta chain was determined in a study of T cell responses to AZD1222 COVID-19 vaccine (dated by TCRdb to about 2021). At the level of the whole study: A total of 233 trial participants underwent TCR sequencing, of whom about 210 had received two doses of AZD1222 and around 25 had received two doses of the MenACWY control vaccine. Trial participants were enrolled by age into 18-55, 56-69 and 70-plus year subgroups, with around 150, 28 and 57 TCR-sequenced participants respectively. Findings and caveats that apply to the study as a whole: Participants were mostly white British, with more females than males. The authors suggested clonal diversity may have been underestimated. Spike-specific TCR breadth and depth rose significantly after two AZD1222 doses compared with day 0 and with MenACWY recipients. The whole spike protein was spanned by vaccine-associated CD4 TCRs, and dominant responses were seen in regions 160-218 and 743-854. Reportedly, almost half of the unique spike-specific TCRs recognized epitopes lying outside the regions that are mutated in the B.1.351 and B.1.1.7 variants. The 56-69-year group was small, and its depth increase did not reach significance, likely because of low power. No day 14 peak-response samples were available, so repertoires were characterized only after the peak T cell response. Conclusions about previously exposed vaccinees were limited because only six AZD1222 recipients were SARS-CoV-2 seropositive at baseline.

The CDR3 numbers 16 residues from cysteine through phenylalanine. Just the 48-base CDR3 DNA is kept, in frame starting at base 1. V was cut back by 2 bases and J by 4 bases, leaving a gap of 17 bases between them. Looking up the germline V gene yields CDR1 MNHNS and CDR2 SASEGT. The sample's time point label is to be understood as: baseline before first vaccination. Vaccinee samples were obtained from the UK trials COV001 and COV002, which included a single-blind randomized controlled phase 2/3 trial of AZD1222 (ChAdOx1 nCoV-19) in healthy adults. For TCRbeta chain sequencing, PBMC samples were collected from trial participants at day 0 and at day 28 after the second dose. The CDR3 regions of human TCRbeta chains were subjected to immunosequencing. Under the source paper's analysis protocol: TCRs in the repertoires were matched against a reference library of SARS-CoV-2-specific TCRs that had been generated with the MIRA antigen-specificity platform. Breadth meant the fraction of unique TCRs that were SARS-CoV-2-associated, whereas depth meant the fraction of total T cells that were SARS-CoV-2-associated. Using the MIRA data, each spike-specific TCR was mapped to the spike region that the TCR reacts to and placed in a CD4 or CD8 class. Log10-transformed breadth and depth values were compared by one-way ANOVA with Sidak's multiple comparisons tests. The clones in this table, taken by TCRdb from immuneACCESS, are in-frame only. Not every clone is retained; where verified, under half of the shortfall comes from an unresolved V gene, and the cause of the rest is unknown. The V and J calls and clone size come from that table; D and trimming were worked out from the DNA. The sample table includes around 150,000 clones. The ten largest clonotypes hold under 2.5% of the sample.

Notes on this clone: The clone's antigen remains unknown.

The clonotype comes from an adult in good health. What was sequenced was peripheral blood. The sequence is built from TRBV6-1 and TRBJ2-5, and the D gene may be TRBD1, 6 bases matching. The CDR3 here reads CASSEPGRGLGETQYF. The nucleotides read TGTGCCAGCAGTGAACCCGGCAGGGGATTAGGAGAGACCCAGTACTTC.